This T cell receptor beta chain was sequenced during a study of lymphopenia after photon versus proton radiotherapy. V trimming: 4 bases; J trimming: 2 bases; junction bases outside the gene matches: 3. Germline CDR1 SGHDT, CDR2 YYEEEE. The CDR3 contains 15 residues. About this clone itself: Its matching antigen is unknown.

Whole-study results and caveats: After the lymphocyte nadir, photon-treated repertoires showed oligoclonal expansion, especially of CD8+ Temra cells. Photon-treated patients lost naive T cells and TCR diversity; proton-treated stayed stable.

Here immunoSEQ multiplex PCR was the method, and the copy in TCRdb shows in-frame clones only, minus some. The table has 50,000 to 70,000 clones, roughly 90% seen once. This specimen consisted of peripheral blood, obtained from a patient treated with proton-based radiotherapy. The V and J genes are TRBV5-6 and TRBJ2-6, with 7 bases fitting TRBD2. The sequence was collected from a man aged 80 or over with esophageal cancer. CDR3 nucleotides: TGTGCCAGCAGCCGTACTAGCGCTGGGGCCAACGTCCTGACTTTC. Translation: CASSRTSAGANVLTF.